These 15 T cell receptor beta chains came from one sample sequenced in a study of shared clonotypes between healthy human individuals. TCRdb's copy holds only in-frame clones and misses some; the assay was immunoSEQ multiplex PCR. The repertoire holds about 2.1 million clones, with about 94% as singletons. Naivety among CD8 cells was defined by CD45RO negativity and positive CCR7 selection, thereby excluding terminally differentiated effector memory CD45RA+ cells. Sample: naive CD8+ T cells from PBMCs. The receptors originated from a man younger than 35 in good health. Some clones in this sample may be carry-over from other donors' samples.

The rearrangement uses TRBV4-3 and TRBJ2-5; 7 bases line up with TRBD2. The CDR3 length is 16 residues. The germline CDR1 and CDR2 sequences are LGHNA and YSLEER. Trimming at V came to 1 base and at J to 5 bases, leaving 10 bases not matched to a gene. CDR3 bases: TGCGCCAGCAGCCAAGTGGTTGCGGGAGAGCGGGAGACCCAGTACTTC. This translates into CASSQVVAGERETQYF.

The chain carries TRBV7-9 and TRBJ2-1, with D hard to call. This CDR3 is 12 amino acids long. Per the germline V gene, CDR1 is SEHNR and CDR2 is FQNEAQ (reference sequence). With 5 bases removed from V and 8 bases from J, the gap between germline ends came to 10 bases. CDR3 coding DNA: TGTGCCAGCAGCCCCTCCCAGGATGAGCAGTTCTTC. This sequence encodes CASSPSQDEQFF.

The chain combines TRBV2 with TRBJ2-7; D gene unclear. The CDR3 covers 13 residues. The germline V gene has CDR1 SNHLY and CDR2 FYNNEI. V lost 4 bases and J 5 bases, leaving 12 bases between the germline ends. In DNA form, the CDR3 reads TGTGCCAGCAGTGCCTGGCGACGGAACGAGCAGTACTTC. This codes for CASSAWRRNEQYF.

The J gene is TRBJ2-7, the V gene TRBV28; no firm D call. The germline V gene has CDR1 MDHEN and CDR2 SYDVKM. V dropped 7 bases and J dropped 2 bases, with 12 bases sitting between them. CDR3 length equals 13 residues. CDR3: CASTKAPTYEQYF. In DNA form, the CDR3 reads TGTGCCAGCACGAAAGCTCCCACCTACGAGCAGTACTTC.

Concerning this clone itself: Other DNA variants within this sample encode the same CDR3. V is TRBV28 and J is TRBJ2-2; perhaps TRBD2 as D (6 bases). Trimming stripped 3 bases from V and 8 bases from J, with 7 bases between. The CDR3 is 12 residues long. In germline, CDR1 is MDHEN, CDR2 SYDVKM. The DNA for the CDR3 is TGTGCCAGCAGTTTCGGGGGAGGGGAGCTGTTTTTT. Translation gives CASSFGGGELFF.

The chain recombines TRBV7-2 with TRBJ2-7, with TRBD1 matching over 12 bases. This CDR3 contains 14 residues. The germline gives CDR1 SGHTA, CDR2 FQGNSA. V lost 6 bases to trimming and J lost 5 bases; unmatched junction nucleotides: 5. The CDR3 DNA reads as TGTGCCAGCAGACCCCGGGACAGGGGGCACGAGCAGTACTTC. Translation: CASRPRDRGHEQYF.

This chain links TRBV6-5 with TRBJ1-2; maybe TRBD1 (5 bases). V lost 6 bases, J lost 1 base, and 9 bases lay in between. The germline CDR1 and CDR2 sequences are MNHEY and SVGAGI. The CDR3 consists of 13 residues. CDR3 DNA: TGTGCCAGCAGAGAGACAGATAACTATGGCTACACCTTC. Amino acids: CASRETDNYGYTF.

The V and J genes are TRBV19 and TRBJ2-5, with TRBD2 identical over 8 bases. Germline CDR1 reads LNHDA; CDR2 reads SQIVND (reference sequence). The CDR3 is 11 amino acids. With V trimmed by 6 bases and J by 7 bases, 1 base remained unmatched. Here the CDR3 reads CASRSGGTQYF. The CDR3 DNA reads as TGTGCCAGTAGGAGCGGGGGGACCCAGTACTTC.

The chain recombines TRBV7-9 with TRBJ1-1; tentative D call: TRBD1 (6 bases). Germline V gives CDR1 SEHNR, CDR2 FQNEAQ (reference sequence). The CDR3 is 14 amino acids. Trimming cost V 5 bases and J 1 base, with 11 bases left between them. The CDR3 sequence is CASSHGQTNTEAFF. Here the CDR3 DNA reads TGTGCCAGCAGCCACGGACAGACGAACACTGAAGCTTTCTTT.

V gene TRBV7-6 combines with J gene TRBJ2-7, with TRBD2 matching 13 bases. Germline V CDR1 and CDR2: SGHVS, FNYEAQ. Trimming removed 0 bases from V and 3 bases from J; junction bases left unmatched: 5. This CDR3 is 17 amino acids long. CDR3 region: CASSLAPLAGGLYEQYF. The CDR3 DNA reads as TGTGCCAGCAGCTTAGCCCCACTAGCGGGAGGGCTCTACGAGCAGTACTTC.

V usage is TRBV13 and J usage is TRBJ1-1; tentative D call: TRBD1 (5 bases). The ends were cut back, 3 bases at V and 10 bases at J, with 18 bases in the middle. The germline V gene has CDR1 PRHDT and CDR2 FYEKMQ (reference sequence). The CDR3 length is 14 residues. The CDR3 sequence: CASSFPTTGRGAFF. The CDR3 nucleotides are TGTGCCAGCAGCTTCCCCACCACCGGGAGGGGAGCTTTCTTT. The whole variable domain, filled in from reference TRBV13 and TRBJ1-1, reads AAGVIQSPRHLIKEKRETATLKCYPIPRHDTVYWYQQGPGQDPQFLISFYEKMQSDKGSIPDRFSAQQFSDYHSELNMSSLELGDSALYFCASSFPTTGRGAFFGQGTRLTVV.

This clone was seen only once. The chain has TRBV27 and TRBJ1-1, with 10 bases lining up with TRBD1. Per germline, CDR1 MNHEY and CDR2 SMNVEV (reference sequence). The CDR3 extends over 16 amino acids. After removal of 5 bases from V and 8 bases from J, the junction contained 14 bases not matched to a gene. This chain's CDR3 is CASSPDYPDRGSEAFF. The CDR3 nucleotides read TGTGCCAGCAGTCCAGATTACCCGGACAGGGGGTCCGAAGCTTTCTTT.

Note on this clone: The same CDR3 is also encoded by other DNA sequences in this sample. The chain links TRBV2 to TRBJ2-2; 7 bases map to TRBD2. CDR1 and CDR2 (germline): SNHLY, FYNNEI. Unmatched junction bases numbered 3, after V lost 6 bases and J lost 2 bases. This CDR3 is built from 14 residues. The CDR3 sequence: CASSLAANTGELFF. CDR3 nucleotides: TGTGCCAGCAGCCTAGCGGCTAACACCGGGGAGCTGTTTTTT.

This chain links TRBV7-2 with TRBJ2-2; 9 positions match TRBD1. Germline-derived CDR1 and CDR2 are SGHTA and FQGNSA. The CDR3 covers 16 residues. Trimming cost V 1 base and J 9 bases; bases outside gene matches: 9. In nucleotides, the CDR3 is TGTGCCAGCAGCTTAGGAGACAGGGGGTTTTTCCGGGAGCTGTTTTTT. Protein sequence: CASSLGDRGFFRELFF.

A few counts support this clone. The CDR3 DNA follows: TGTGCCAGCAGTTTATTCGGCTCCTACAATGAGCAGTTCTTC. Translated: CASSLFGSYNEQFF. This chain uses TRBV27 with TRBJ2-1; unclear D gene. Germline assignment: CDR1 MNHEY and CDR2 SMNVEV (reference sequence). Trimming took 1 base from V and 0 from J, leaving 4 bases between them. This CDR3 is built from 14 residues.